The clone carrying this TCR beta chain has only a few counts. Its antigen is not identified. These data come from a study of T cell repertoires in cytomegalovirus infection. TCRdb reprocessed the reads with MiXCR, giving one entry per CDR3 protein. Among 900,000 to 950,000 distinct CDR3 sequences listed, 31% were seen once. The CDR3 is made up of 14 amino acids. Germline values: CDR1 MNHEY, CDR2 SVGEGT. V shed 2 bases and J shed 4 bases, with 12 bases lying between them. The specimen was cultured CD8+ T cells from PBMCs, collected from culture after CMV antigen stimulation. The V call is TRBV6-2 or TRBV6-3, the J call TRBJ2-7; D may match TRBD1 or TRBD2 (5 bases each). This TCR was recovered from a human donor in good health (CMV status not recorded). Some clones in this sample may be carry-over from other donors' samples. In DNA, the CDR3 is TGTGCCAGCAGTTACGGGGGTAGGCTGTACGAGCAGTACGTC. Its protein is CASSYGGRLYEQYV.